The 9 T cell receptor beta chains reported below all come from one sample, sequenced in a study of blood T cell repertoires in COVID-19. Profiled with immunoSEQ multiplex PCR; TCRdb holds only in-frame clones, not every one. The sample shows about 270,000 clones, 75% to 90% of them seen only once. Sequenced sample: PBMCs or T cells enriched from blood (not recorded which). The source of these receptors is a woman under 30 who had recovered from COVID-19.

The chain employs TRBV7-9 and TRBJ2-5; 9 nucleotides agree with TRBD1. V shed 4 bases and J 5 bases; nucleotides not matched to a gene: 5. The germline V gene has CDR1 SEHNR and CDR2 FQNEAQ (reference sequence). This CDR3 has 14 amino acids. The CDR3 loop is CASSYGTGRETQYF. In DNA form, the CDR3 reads TGTGCCAGCAGCTACGGGACAGGGAGGGAGACCCAGTACTTC.

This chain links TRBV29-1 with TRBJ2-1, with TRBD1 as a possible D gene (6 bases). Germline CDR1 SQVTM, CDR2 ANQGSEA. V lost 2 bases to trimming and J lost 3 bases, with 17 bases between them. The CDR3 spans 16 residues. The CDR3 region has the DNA TGCAGCGTTGAACCACGCAGGGGCCGAAACTACAATGAGCAGTTCTTC. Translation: CSVEPRRGRNYNEQFF.

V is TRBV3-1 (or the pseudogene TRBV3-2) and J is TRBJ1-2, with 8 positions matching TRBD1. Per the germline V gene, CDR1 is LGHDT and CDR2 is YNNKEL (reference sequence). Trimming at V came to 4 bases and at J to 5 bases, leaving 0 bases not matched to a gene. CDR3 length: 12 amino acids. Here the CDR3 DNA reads TGTGCCAGCAGCCGGACAGGGTATGGCTACACCTTC. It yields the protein CASSRTGYGYTF.

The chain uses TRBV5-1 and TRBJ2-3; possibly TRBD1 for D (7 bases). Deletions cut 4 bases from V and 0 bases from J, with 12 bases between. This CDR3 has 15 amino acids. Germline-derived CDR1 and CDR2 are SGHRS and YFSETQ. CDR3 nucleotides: TGCGCCAGCAGCATACAGGGGACTAGCACAGATACGCAGTATTTT. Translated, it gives CASSIQGTSTDTQYF.

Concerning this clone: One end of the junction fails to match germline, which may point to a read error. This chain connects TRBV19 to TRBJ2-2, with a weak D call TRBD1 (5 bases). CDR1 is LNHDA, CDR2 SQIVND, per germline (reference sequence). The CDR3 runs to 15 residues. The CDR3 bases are TGTGCCAGTAGTATCCCCGGACAAGACACCGAGGAGCTGTTTTTT. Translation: CASSIPGQDTEELFF.

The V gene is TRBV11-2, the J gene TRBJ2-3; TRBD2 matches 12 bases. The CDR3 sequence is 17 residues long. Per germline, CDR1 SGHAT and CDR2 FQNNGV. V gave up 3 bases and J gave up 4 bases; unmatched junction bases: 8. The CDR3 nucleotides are TGTGCCAGCAGCTTGTCTAGCGGGGGGGCCCTTGCAGATACGCAGTATTTT. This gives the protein CASSLSSGGALADTQYF.

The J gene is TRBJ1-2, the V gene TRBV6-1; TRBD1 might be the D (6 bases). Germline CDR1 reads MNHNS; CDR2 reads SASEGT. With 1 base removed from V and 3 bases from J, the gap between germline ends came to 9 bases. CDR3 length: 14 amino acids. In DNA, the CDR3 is TGTGCCAGCAGTGAAGATACAGGGCACTATGGCTACACCTTC. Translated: CASSEDTGHYGYTF.

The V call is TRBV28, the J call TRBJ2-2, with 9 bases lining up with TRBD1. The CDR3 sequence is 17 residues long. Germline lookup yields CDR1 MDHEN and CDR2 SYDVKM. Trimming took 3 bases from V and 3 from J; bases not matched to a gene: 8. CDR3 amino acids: CASSFLQGTGHTGELFF. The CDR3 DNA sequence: TGTGCCAGCAGTTTCCTACAGGGGACAGGGCACACCGGGGAGCTGTTTTTT.

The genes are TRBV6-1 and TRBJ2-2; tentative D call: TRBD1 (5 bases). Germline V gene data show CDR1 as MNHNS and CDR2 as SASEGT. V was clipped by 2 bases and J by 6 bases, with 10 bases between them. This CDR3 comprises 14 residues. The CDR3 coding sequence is TGTGCCAGCAGTGAATTAGGGGTCCCCGGGGAGCTGTTTTTT. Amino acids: CASSELGVPGELFF.